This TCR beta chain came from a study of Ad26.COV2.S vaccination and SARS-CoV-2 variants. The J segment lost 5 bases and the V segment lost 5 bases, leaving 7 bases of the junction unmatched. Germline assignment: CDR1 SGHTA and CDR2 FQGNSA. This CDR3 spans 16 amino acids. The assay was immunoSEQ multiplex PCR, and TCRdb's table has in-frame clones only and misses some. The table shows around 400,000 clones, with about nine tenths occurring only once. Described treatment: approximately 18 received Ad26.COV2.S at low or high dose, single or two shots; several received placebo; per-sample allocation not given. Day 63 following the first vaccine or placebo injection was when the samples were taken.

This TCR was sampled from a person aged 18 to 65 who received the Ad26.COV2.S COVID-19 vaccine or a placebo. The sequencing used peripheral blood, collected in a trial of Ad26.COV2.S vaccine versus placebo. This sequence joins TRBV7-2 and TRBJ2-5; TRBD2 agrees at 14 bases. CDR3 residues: CASSPRRLAGGETQYF. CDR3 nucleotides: TGTGCCAGCAGCCCTAGGCGACTAGCGGGAGGGGAGACCCAGTACTTC.